Listed below are T cell receptor beta chains from one sample, sequenced in a study of regulatory T cells in long-lasting Graves disease. Using its own MiXCR run on the multiplex PCR reads, TCRdb lists one record per CDR3 protein. The sample shows about 340,000 distinct CDR3 sequences, around 19% of them seen only once. This material consisted of peripheral blood mononuclear cells (PBMCs), taken when the disease was refractory, from a patient treated with antithyroid drugs. All receptors derive from a female donor with Graves disease. The CDR3 runs from the conserved cysteine through the conserved F or W.

>TRBV12-5
CASGPPPGDSLEAFF
>TRBV12-3/TRBV12-4
CASSLAMVRGNTIYF
>TRBV20-1
CSARDRAGTEAFF
>TRBV13
CASSRGQGSGYTF
>TRBV7-2
CASKLLAGDEETQYF
>TRBV3-1
CASSQGLAGVGELFF
>TRBV29-1
CSVDWTGGAFGYTF
>TRBV5-1
CASRLDPQSEKLFF
>TRBV10-3
CAISEGEGTYGYTF
>TRBV12-3/TRBV12-4
CASSWTGPRGTGELFF
>TRBV12-3/TRBV12-4
CASSLTSGKGDTQYF
>TRBV7-9
CASSSGGLAGVTGELFF
>TRBV27
CASSFNTGTAGGYTF
>TRBV28
CASSFSGFGELFF
>TRBV6-1
CASREGGEAGELFF